These 18 T cell receptor beta chains were all obtained from the same sample, sequenced in a study of human T cells and chemical hapten exposure. Time point given: patch test 1, 2 weeks after DPC sensitization. Specified treatment: therapeutic diphenylcyclopropenone sensitization with weekly scalp DPC. From the RACE reads, TCRdb called clonotypes with MiXCR, one entry per CDR3 protein. Counted here are roughly 180,000 distinct CDR3 sequences, more than 20% occurring once; the ten biggest clones make up over 6.5%. The source was whole blood, collected in connection with sensitization to the hapten diphenylcyclopropenone (DPC). These TCRs come from a woman aged 45-60 years with alopecia areata. Some clones in this sample may be carry-over from other donors' samples.

This clonotype turned up a few times. For the CDR3, the DNA is TGTGCCAGCAAAAGGTCATATGGCTACACCTTC. Its translation is CASKRSYGYTF. The chain employs TRBV2 and TRBJ1-2; unclear D gene. Trimming removed 7 bases from V and 5 bases from J, with 8 bases in between. Germline V gene sequence: CDR1 SNHLY, CDR2 FYNNEI. The CDR3 has 11 residues.

This clonotype appeared a few times. The rearrangement joins TRBV20-1 to TRBJ2-5; 10 nucleotides match TRBD2. This CDR3 comprises 17 residues. Germline V gene sequence: CDR1 DFQATT, CDR2 SNEGSKA (reference sequence). After removal of 3 bases from V and 1 base from J, the junction contained 11 bases not matched to a gene. CDR3 sequence (DNA): TGCAGTGCTAGTGGGGCCTTGGAGCGGGAGGGCCAAGAGACCCAGTACTTC. Translated: CSASGALEREGQETQYF.

V is TRBV7-9 and J is TRBJ1-5; a possible D gene is TRBD1 (5 bases). Deletions cut 5 bases from V and 5 bases from J, with 10 bases between. The CDR3 sequence is 13 residues long. Per the germline V gene, CDR1 is SEHNR and CDR2 is FQNEAQ (reference sequence). The CDR3: CASSLMGDQPQHF. CDR3 sequence (DNA): TGTGCCAGCAGCCTAATGGGGGATCAGCCCCAGCATTTT.

This chain uses TRBV6-2 or TRBV6-3 with TRBJ2-3; D may match TRBD1 or TRBD2 (5 bases each). The ends were cut back, 11 bases at V and 0 bases at J, with 15 bases in the middle. Germline CDR1 and CDR2: MNHEY and SVGEGT. This CDR3 has 14 amino acids. CDR3 bases: TGTGCCTCCACAGACGGGGCTAGCACAGATACGCAGTATTTT. Translating it yields CASTDGASTDTQYF.

This chain links TRBV12-3 or TRBV12-4 with TRBJ1-5; D might be TRBD1 (5 bases). Trimming cost V 2 bases and J 5 bases, with 13 bases left between them. CDR3 size: 15 residues. This CDR3 is CASSLRSGLDQPQHF. DNA of the CDR3: TGTGCCAGCAGTTTAAGGTCAGGGCTTGATCAGCCCCAGCATTTT.

The chain carries TRBV10-3 and TRBJ2-2, with D perhaps matching TRBD1 or TRBD2 (5 bases each). V was clipped by 8 bases and J by 1 base, with 8 bases between them. CDR1 ENHRY and CDR2 SYGVKD come from the germline V gene. The CDR3 is 13 amino acids. The CDR3 spells CAIRGGNTGELFF. The CDR3 DNA follows: TGTGCCATCCGTGGGGGGAACACCGGGGAGCTGTTTTTT.

The genes are TRBV7-9 and TRBJ1-1, with D unresolved. This CDR3 has 13 residues. V lost 1 base and J 4 bases, leaving 7 bases between the germline ends. The V gene's germline CDR1 is SEHNR and CDR2 FQNEAQ (reference sequence). For the CDR3, the DNA is TGTGCCAGCAGCTTAGAAGTGCGCACTGAAGCTTTCTTT. Its protein product is CASSLEVRTEAFF.

The chain links TRBV18 to TRBJ1-2, with no clear D. Germline V gives CDR1 KGHSH, CDR2 LQKENI. The CDR3 consists of 14 residues. Trimming took off 3 bases at V and 0 bases at J, with 8 bases between the two ends. DNA for the CDR3: TGTGCCAGCTCACCGTCCGTACCTAACTATGGCTACACCTTC. Translating it yields CASSPSVPNYGYTF.

This clonotype was counted a single time. The rearrangement uses TRBV2 and TRBJ2-1; 9 nucleotides line up with TRBD2. From germline, CDR1 is SNHLY and CDR2 FYNNEI. The CDR3 is 13 residues long. Trimming removed 4 bases from V and 8 bases from J; junction bases left unmatched: 3. CDR3 loop: CASSAWTSDEQFF. The DNA of the CDR3 is TGTGCCAGCAGTGCTTGGACTAGCGATGAGCAGTTCTTC. The whole variable domain, filled in from reference TRBV2 and TRBJ2-1, reads EPEVTQTPSHQVTQMGQEVILRCVPISNHLYFYWYRQILGQKVEFLVSFYNNEISEKSEIFDDQFSVERPDGSNFTLKIRSTKLEDSAMYFCASSAWTSDEQFFGPGTRLTVL.

This clonotype was seen a few times. This chain connects TRBV30 to TRBJ1-5; tentative D call: TRBD1 (5 bases). The CDR3 has 14 amino acids. Germline CDR1 GTSNPN, CDR2 SVGIG (reference sequence). V was shortened by 0 bases and J by 2 bases, with 8 bases between the two germline ends. Here the CDR3 DNA reads TGTGCCTGGAGTGTACGCAGGGGCAATCAGCCCCAGCATTTT. Translated: CAWSVRRGNQPQHF.

The rearrangement links TRBV10-3 to TRBJ1-2; D is ambiguous. Trimming left V 0 bases short and J 5 bases short, with 13 bases between. CDR3 length: 15 residues. CDR1 and CDR2 (germline): ENHRY, SYGVKD. The CDR3 nucleotides are TGTGCCATCAGTGAGTCGAGGTGGGGAAAGTATGGCTACACCTTC. As protein: CAISESRWGKYGYTF.

The rearrangement joins TRBV29-1 to TRBJ2-2, with D perhaps assigned TRBD1 or TRBD2 (5 bases each). This CDR3 is 12 amino acids long. Germline assignment: CDR1 SQVTM and CDR2 ANQGSEA. Trimming pared 4 bases from V and 5 bases from J, leaving 8 bases between. CDR3 loop: CSVVWGTGELFF. The CDR3 DNA sequence: TGCAGCGTTGTGTGGGGGACCGGGGAGCTGTTTTTT.

The rearrangement links TRBV7-9 to TRBJ2-3; a possible D gene is TRBD2 (5 bases). Trimming left V 6 bases short and J 5 bases short, with 9 bases between. CDR1 and CDR2 (germline): SEHNR, FQNEAQ (reference sequence). This CDR3 contains 12 residues. CDR3 protein: CASSEGGDTQYF. CDR3 sequence (DNA): TGTGCCAGCAGTGAGGGTGGAGATACGCAGTATTTT. Full variable domain (remainder filled in from reference TRBV7-9 and TRBJ2-3): DTGVSQNPRHKITKRGQNVTFRCDPISEHNRLYWYRQTLGQGPEFLTYFQNEAQLEKSRLLSDRFSAERPKGSFSTLEIQRTEQGDSAMYLCASSEGGDTQYFGPGTRLTVL.

The rearrangement uses TRBV10-3 and TRBJ2-5; TRBD2 agrees at 10 bases. There are 17 residues in the CDR3. The germline V gene encodes CDR1 ENHRY and CDR2 SYGVKD. V lost 6 bases, J lost 2 bases, and 12 bases stayed unmatched. The CDR3 spells CAISQTRTSGLQETQYF. The CDR3 nucleotides read TGTGCCATCAGCCAGACCCGGACTAGCGGACTTCAAGAGACCCAGTACTTC.

The rearrangement links TRBV2 to TRBJ2-3; D unresolved. The ends were cut back, 1 base at V and 1 base at J, with 9 bases in the middle. The CDR3 extends over 15 amino acids. Germline-derived CDR1 and CDR2 are SNHLY and FYNNEI. CDR3 loop: CASSEGRQGTDTQYF. CDR3 coding DNA: TGTGCCAGCAGTGAAGGTCGGCAGGGCACAGATACGCAGTATTTT.

This clonotype has a handful of counts. J is TRBJ2-1 and V is TRBV20-1; D is undetermined. The CDR3 is 17 amino acids. Germline values: CDR1 DFQATT, CDR2 SNEGSKA (reference sequence). V lost 1 base, J lost 2 bases, and 18 bases lay in between. The CDR3 sequence is CSARGRLGRSPYNEQFF. CDR3 DNA sequence: TGCAGTGCTAGAGGCCGTCTCGGACGGTCACCCTACAATGAGCAGTTCTTC.

The chain has TRBV7-2 and TRBJ2-1, with 13 nucleotides matching TRBD2. Germline V gene lookup returns CDR1 SGHTA and CDR2 FQGNSA. The CDR3 length is 16 residues. Unmatched junction bases numbered 2, after V lost 1 base and J lost 5 bases. The CDR3 sequence: CASSLVGTSGNNEQFF. CDR3 bases: TGTGCCAGCAGCTTAGTAGGGACTAGCGGGAACAATGAGCAGTTCTTC.

This chain connects TRBV19 to TRBJ2-5; weak D call: TRBD1 (5 bases). CDR1 LNHDA and CDR2 SQIVND come from the germline V gene (reference sequence). CDR3 length equals 14 residues. V lost 2 bases, J lost 2 bases, and 9 bases lay in between. The CDR3 DNA is TGTGCCAGTAGTATACAGGGCGCTCAAGAGACCCAGTACTTC. Protein: CASSIQGAQETQYF.